This TCR beta chain is from a study of blood T cell repertoires in COVID-19 (TCRdb year 2020). The study in broad terms: Samples covering the acute and convalescent phases of COVID-19 were provided by collaborators in the United States, Italy and Spain. The prospective study material was composed of cDNA or gDNA derived from T cells, B-cell-depleted T cells, or PBMCs. Deeply sampled blood TCRbeta repertoires from subjects exposed to, actively infected with, or recovered from COVID-19 were included in the dataset. The repertoires were made available in a free public database intended to serve as a resource for research on the immune response to SARS-CoV-2. The samples were drawn from two sources: the first 160 participants of the ongoing ImmuneRACE study, and 1,000 to 1,500 subjects contributed by 6 global collaborators. Sample metadata almost always included a de-identified subject ID, COVID-19 status, age in years and sex. HLA class I and class II types, where available, came from metadata supplied by the sample provider rather than from assay-based typing.

Another Seattle source contributed samples from volunteer blood donors who had recovered from COVID-19. Whole blood was collected in K2EDTA tubes by collaborating institutions according to the institutions' own protocols. For TCRbeta analysis, collaborator samples were shipped as frozen whole blood, as isolated PBMCs, or as DNA extracted from either sample type. The CDR3 starts with the cysteine, ends with the phenylalanine, and has 13 residues. The DNA shown is the 39-base CDR3, in frame from base 1. Based on the germline V gene, the CDR1 and CDR2 sequences are SGHTA and FQGNSA. V is cut back by 5 bases and J by 7 bases, with 7 bases in the junction unmatched. TCRbeta CDR3 regions were amplified from genomic DNA using the immunoSEQ Assay, a bias-controlled multiplex PCR. In the authors' own workflow: The number of nucleated cells in each sample was estimated by amplification of reference gene primers within the assay. To quantify the absolute abundance of each unique TCRbeta CDR3 rearrangement, sequence reads were collapsed and filtered. For each sample, productive Simpson clonality was calculated as the square root of Simpson's diversity index across productive rearrangements. TCRdb limited this immuneACCESS table to in-frame rearrangements with V and J called. A share of clones is missing; checked studies link under half to unresolved V genes, and the rest is unexplained. That table furnishes V, J and clone size, whereas the DNA furnished D and trimming. The sample table shows hundreds of thousands of clones, and about 90% are seen once. The ten largest clones add up to 3% to 4% of the sample.

This clone came up once. What antigen it recognizes has not been identified. It has no much larger one-base neighbor in the sample; base qualities were not kept. Study-wide findings and limitations: The amount of clinical and demographic metadata varied by source and participant and was provided uncurated.

This chain is built from TRBV7-2 and TRBJ1-1; 7 of the junction bases match TRBD1. The sequencing sample was made of peripheral blood. The receptor was derived from a woman in her late teens or twenties who had recovered from COVID-19. At the DNA level, the sequence is TGTGCCAGCAGCATCGGCCAGGGGGATGAAGCTTTCTTT. Protein translation: CASSIGQGDEAFF.